This TCR beta chain was retrieved from a study of T-cell reconstitution after alpha-beta-depleted transplantation in children. The TCRbeta library incorporated unique molecular identifiers. TCRdb reprocessed the PCR reads via MiXCR and lists one record per CDR3 protein. Found here are over 70,000 distinct CDR3 sequences, 7% to 10% of them singletons; the top ten hold approximately 7%. This clonotype was detected ten times or more. V was pared by 6 bases and J by 5 bases, with 10 bases between. Germline CDR1 SSHAT, CDR2 FNYEAQ (reference sequence). The CDR3 has 13 residues. The material sequenced was PBMCs from the stem cell graft donor, taken from the stem cell graft. This TCR was sampled from a human donor who donated a stem cell graft to a child with congenital amegakaryocytic thrombocytopenia. The chain is built from TRBV7-7 and TRBJ2-2, with TRBD2 as a possible D gene (5 bases). CDR3 sequence: CASSFGKTGELFF. In DNA, the CDR3 is TGTGCCAGCAGTTTCGGGAAAACCGGGGAGCTGTTTTTT.